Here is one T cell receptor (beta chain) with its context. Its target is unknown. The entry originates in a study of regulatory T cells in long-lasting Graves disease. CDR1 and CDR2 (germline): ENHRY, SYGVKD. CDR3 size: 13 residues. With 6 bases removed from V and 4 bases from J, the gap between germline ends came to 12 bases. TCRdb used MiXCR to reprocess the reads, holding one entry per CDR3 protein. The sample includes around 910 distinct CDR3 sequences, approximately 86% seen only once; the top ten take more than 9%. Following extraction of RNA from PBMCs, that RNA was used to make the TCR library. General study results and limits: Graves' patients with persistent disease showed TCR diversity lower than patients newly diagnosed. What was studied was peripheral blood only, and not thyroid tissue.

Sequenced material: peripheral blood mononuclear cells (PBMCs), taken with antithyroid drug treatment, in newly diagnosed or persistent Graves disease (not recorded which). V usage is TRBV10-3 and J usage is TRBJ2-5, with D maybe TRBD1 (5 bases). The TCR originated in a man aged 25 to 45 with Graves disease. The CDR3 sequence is CAISRQTRETQYF. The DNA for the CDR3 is TGTGCCATCAGCAGACAGACAAGAGAGACCCAGTACTTC.